This T cell receptor (beta chain) was retrieved from a study of blood T cells in healthy people across ages. Study observations and caveats: Donors of long life had a larger count of naive CD4+ cells and greater diversity than aged donors.

Every donor gave 8.5 to 10 milliliters of peripheral blood. Total RNA, at least 5.5 micrograms per sample, came from PBMCs. This clonotype was observed a few times. Its target is unknown. Using a J-beta primer mix together with a sample-barcoded 5' primer, a second PCR was run for 7 to 11 cycles. At least 3 million CDR3-containing paired-end reads were obtained per sample. MiXCR was run by TCRdb on the 5' RACE reads, yielding one entry per CDR3 protein. The table has fewer than 1 million distinct CDR3 sequences, 40% to 50% seen once. CDR1 MNHEY and CDR2 SMNVEV come from the germline V gene (reference sequence). After removal of 5 bases from V and 4 bases from J, the junction contained 3 bases not matched to a gene. The CDR3 is 13 amino acids.

Sequencing was performed on blood. This TCR came from a man between 60 and 70 years old in good health. The V and J genes are TRBV27 and TRBJ1-1; 8 nucleotides agree with TRBD1. The CDR3 here is CASSQQGVTEAFF. For the CDR3, the DNA is TGTGCCAGCAGTCAACAGGGGGTCACTGAAGCTTTCTTT.